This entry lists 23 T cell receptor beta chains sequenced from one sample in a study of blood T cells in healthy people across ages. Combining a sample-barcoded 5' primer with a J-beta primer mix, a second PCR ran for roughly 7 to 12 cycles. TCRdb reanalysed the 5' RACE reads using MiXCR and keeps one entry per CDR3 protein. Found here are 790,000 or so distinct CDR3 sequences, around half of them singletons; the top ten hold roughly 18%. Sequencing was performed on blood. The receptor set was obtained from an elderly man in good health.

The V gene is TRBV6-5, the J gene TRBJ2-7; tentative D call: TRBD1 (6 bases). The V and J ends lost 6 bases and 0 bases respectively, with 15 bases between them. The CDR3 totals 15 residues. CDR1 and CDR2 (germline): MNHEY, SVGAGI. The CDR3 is CASSQLPDSSYEQYF. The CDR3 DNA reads TGTGCCAGCAGCCAACTGCCGGACAGCTCCTACGAGCAGTACTTC.

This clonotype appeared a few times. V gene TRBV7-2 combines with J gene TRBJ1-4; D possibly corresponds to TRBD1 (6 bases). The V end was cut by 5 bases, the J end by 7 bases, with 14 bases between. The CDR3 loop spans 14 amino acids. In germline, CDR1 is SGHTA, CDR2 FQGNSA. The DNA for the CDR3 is TGTGCCAGCAGCACCGGGACACGGGGTGAAAAACTGTTTTTT. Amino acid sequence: CASSTGTRGEKLFF.

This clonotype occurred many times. Written as DNA, the CDR3 is TGCAGTGCTAGAGTGCGGGAAGCCGGCGAGCAGTACTTC. Encoded protein: CSARVREAGEQYF. This chain uses TRBV20-1 with TRBJ2-7; D might be TRBD2 (6 bases). Germline V gene lookup returns CDR1 DFQATT and CDR2 SNEGSKA (reference sequence). The CDR3 consists of 13 residues. V was trimmed by 1 base and J by 6 bases, leaving 13 bases between them.

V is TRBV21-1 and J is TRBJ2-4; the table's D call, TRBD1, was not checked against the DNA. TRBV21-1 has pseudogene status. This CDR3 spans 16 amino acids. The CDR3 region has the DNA TGTGCCAGCAGCAGACAGGGTCCACTAGCCAAAAACATTCAGTACTTC. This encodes CASSRQGPLAKNIQYF.

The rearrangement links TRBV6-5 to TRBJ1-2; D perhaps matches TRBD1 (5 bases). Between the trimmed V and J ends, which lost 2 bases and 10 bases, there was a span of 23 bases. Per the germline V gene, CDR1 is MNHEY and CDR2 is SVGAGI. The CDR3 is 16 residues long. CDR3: CASSYAFPGRLGVYTF. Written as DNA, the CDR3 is TGTGCCAGCAGTTACGCCTTTCCGGGACGCCTGGGAGTCTACACCTTC.

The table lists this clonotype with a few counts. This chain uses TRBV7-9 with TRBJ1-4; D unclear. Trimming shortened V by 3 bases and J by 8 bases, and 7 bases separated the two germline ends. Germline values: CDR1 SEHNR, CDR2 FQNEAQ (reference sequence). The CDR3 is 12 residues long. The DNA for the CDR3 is TGTGCCAGCAGCTTGACTGGCGAAAAACTGTTTTTT. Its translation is CASSLTGEKLFF.

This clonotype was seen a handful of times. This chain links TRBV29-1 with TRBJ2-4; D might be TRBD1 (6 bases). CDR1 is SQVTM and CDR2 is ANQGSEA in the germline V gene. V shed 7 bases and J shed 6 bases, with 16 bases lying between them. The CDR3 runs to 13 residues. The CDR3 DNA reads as TGCAGCGCCCGGACAGTATTACTAAACATTCAGTACTTC. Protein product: CSARTVLLNIQYF.

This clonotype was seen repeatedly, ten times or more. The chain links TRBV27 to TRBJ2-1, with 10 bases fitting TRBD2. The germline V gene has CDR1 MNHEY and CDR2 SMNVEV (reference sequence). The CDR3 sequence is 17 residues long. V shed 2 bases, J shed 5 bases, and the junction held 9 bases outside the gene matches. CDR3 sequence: CASSLEVGLAGDNEQFF. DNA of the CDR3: TGTGCCAGCAGTTTAGAAGTAGGGCTAGCGGGGGACAATGAGCAGTTCTTC.

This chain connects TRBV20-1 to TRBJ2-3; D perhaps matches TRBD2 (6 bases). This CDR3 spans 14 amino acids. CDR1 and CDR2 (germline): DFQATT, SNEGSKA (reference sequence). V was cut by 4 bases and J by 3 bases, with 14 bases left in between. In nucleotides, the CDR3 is TGCAGTGCTACTGTCGGAGCGGGTACAGATACGCAGTATTTT. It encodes CSATVGAGTDTQYF.

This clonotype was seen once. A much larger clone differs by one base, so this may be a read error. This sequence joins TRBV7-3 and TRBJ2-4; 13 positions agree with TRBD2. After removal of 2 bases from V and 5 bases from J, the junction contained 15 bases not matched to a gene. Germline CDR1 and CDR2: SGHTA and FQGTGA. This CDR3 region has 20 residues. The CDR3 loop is CASSLAGSGLAGERENIQYF. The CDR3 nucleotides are TGTGCCAGCAGCTTAGCCGGGTCCGGACTAGCGGGAGAGAGGGAAAACATTCAGTACTTC.

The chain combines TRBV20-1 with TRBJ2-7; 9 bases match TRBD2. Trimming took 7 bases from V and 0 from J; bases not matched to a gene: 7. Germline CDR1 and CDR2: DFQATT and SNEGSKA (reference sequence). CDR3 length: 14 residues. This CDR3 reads CSVPLRGGSYEQYF. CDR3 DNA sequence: TGCAGTGTTCCCCTGCGGGGGGGCTCCTACGAGCAGTACTTC.

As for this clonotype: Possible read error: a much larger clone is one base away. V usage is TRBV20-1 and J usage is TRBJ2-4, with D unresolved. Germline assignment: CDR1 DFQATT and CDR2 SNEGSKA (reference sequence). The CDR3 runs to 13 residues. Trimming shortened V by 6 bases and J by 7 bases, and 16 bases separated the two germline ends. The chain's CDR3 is CSAPGPKRNIQYF. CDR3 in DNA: TGCAGTGCCCCCGGGCCCAAAAGGAACATTCAGTACTTC.

The CDR3 DNA reads TGCAGTGCTCTAAATATCCCGGATAGCGGGAGTTACGAGCAGTACTTC. Translated: CSALNIPDSGSYEQYF. The chain employs TRBV20-1 and TRBJ2-7; 9 positions agree with TRBD2. Trimming at V came to 5 bases and at J to 4 bases, leaving 15 bases not matched to a gene. This CDR3 has 16 amino acids. CDR1 is DFQATT and CDR2 is SNEGSKA in the germline V gene (reference sequence).

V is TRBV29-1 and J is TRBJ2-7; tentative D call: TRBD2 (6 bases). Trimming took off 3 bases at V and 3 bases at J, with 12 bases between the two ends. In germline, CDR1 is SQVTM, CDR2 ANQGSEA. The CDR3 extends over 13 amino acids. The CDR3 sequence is CSVEGDGGYEQYF. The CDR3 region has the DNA TGCAGCGTTGAGGGGGACGGGGGCTACGAGCAGTACTTC.

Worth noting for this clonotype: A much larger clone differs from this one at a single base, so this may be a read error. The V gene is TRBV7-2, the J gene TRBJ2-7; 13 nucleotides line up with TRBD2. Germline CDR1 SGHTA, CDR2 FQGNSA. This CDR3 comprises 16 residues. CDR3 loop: CAGSLEGTSGTHEQYF. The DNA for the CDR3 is TGTGCCGGCAGCTTAGAAGGGACTAGCGGGACCCACGAGCAGTACTTC.

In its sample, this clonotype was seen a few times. CDR3 nucleotide sequence: TGTGCCAGCAGCTTAGATAACCCGAATGGCTACACCTTC. It is translated as CASSLDNPNGYTF. V is TRBV7-2 and J is TRBJ1-2; D is unclear. Per germline, CDR1 SGHTA and CDR2 FQGNSA. The V end was cut by 1 base, the J end by 6 bases, with 9 bases between. This CDR3 region has 13 residues.

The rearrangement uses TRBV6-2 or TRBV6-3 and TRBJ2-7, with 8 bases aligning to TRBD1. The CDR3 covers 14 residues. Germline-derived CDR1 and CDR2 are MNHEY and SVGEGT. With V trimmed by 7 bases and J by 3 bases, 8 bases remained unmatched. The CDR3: CASTPDRGRYEQYF. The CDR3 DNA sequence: TGTGCCAGCACCCCTGACAGGGGACGCTACGAGCAGTACTTC.

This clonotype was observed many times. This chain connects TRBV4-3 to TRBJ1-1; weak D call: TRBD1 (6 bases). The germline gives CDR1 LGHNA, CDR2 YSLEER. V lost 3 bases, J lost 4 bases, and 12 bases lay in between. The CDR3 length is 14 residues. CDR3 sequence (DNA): TGCGCCAGCAGCCACAGGGGTATCGGCACTGAAGCTTTCTTT. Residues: CASSHRGIGTEAFF.

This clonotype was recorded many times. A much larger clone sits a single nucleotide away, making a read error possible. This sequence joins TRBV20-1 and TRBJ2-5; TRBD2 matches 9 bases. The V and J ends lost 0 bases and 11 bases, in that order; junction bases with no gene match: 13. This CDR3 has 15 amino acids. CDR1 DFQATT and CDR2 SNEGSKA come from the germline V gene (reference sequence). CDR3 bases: TGCAGTGCTAGAGATTGGGTAGCGGGAGTCCATGAGCAGTACTTC. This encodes CSARDWVAGVHEQYF.

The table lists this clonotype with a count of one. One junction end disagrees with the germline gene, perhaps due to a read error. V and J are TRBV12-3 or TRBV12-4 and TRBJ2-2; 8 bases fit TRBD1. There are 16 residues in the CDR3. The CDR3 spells CASTHSTGANTGEPFF. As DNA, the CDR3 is TGTGCCAGCACCCACTCGACAGGGGCGAACACCGGGGAGCCGTTTTTT.

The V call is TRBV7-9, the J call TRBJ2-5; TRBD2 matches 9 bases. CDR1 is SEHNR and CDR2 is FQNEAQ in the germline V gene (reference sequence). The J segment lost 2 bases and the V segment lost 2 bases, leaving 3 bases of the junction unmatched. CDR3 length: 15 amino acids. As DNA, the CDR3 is TGTGCCAGCAGCTTATGGACTAGCGTGCAAGAGACCCAGTACTTC. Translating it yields CASSLWTSVQETQYF.

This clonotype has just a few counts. The CDR3: CASSLGEGVGTEAFF. The CDR3 region has the DNA TGTGCCAGCAGCTTAGGGGAGGGGGTGGGCACTGAAGCTTTCTTT. J is TRBJ1-1 and V is TRBV7-2, with D possibly matching TRBD1 (6 bases). The CDR3 sequence is 15 residues long. V lost 1 base, J lost 4 bases, and 13 bases lay in between. Germline-derived CDR1 and CDR2 are SGHTA and FQGNSA.

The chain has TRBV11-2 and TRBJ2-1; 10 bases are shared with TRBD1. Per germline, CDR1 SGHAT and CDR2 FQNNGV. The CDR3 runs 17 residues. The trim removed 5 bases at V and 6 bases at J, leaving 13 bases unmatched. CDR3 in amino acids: CASSSRRPGQGCNEQFF. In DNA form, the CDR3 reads TGTGCCAGCAGCAGCAGAAGACCGGGACAGGGGTGCAATGAGCAGTTCTTC.